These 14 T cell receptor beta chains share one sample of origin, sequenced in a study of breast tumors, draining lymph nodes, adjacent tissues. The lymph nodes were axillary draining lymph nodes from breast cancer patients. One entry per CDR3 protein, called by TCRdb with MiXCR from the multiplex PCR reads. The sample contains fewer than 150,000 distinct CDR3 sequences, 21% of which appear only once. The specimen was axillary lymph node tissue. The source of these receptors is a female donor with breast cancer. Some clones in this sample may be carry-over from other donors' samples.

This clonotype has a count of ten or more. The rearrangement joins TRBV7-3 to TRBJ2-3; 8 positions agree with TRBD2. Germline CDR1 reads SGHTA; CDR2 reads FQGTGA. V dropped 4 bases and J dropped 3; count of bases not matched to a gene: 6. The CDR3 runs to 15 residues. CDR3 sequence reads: CASSSTGTRTDTQYF. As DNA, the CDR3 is TGTGCCAGCAGCTCAACCGGGACTAGGACAGATACGCAGTATTTT.

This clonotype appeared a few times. CDR3 amino acids: CASSQDPGLAGGREETQYF. The CDR3 coding sequence is TGTGCCAGCAGCCAAGATCCCGGACTAGCGGGAGGGCGAGAAGAGACCCAGTACTTC. The J gene is TRBJ2-5, the V gene TRBV4-2, with TRBD2 identical over 15 bases. CDR1 and CDR2 from the germline V gene are LGHNA and YNFKEQ. Germline trimming cut 0 bases from V and 3 bases from J; bases unmatched to any gene: 8. This CDR3 spans 19 amino acids.

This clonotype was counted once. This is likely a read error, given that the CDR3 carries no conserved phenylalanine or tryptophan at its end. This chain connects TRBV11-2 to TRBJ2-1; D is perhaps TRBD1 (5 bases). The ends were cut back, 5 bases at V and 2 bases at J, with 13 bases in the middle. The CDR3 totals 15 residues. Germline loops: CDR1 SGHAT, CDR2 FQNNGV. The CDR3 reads CASSLGKGPYNEQFL. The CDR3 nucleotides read TGTGCCAGCAGCCTAGGCAAGGGGCCCTACAATGAGCAGTTCCTC.

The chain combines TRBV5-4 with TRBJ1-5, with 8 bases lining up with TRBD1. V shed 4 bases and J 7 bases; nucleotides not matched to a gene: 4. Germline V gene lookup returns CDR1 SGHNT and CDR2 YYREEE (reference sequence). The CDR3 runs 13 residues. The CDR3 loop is CASSVDREQPQHF. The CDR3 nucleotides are TGTGCCAGCAGCGTGGACAGGGAGCAGCCCCAGCATTTT.

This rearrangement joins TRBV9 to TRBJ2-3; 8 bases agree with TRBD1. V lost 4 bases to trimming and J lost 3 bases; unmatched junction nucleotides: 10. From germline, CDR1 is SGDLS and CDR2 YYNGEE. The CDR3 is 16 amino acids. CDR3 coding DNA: TGTGCCAGCAGCCCGCGACAGGGGATGAAAACAGATACGCAGTATTTT. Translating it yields CASSPRQGMKTDTQYF.

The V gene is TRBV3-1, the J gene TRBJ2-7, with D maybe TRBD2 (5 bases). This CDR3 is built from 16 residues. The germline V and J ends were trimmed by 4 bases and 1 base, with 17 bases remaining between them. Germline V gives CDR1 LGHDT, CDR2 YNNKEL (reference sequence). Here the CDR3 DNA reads TGTGCCAGCAGCCGCGGTAAGGGAGAGGGTTCCTACGAGCAGTACTTC. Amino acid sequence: CASSRGKGEGSYEQYF.

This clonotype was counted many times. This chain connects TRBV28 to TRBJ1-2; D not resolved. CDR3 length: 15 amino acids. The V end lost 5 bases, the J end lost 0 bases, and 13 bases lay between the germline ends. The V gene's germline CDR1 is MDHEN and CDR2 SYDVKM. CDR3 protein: CASSPLQETNYGYTF. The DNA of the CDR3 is TGTGCCAGCAGTCCCCTCCAGGAAACTAACTATGGCTACACCTTC.

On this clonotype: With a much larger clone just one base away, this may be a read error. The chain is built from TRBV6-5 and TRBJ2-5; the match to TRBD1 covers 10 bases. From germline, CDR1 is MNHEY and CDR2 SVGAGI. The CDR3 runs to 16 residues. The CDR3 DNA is TGTGCCAGCAGCCTTCTCGGACAGGGGGAAAAAGAGACCCAGTGCTTC. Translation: CASSLLGQGEKETQCF.

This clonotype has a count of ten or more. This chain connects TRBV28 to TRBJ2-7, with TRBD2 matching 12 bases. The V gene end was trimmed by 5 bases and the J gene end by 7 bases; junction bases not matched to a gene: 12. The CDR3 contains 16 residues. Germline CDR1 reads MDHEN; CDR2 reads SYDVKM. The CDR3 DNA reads TGTGCCAGCAGTCCGGTGAGGACTAGCGGGATGCGGGAGCAGTACTTC. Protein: CASSPVRTSGMREQYF.

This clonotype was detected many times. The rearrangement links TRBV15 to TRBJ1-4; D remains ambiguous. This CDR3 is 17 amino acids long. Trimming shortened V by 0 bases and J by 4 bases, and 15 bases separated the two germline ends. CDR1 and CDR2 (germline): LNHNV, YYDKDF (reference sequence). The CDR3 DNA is TGTGCCACCAGCAGAGATCGAGCGGGGTTGGATAATGAAAAACTGTTTTTT. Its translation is CATSRDRAGLDNEKLFF. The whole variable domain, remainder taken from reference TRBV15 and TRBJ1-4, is DAMVIQNPRYQVTQFGKPVTLSCSQTLNHNVMYWYQQKSSQAPKLLFHYYDKDFNNEADTPDNFQSRRPNTSFCFLDIRSPGLGDTAMYLCATSRDRAGLDNEKLFFGSGTQLSVL.

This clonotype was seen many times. CDR3 sequence (DNA): TGCAGTGCTAGATCGGGGGGTTTCTATAATTCACCCCTCCACTTT. Translation: CSARSGGFYNSPLHF. The chain recombines TRBV20-1 with TRBJ1-6, with D possibly being TRBD1 (5 bases). The germline V gene has CDR1 DFQATT and CDR2 SNEGSKA (reference sequence). V was shortened by 2 bases and J by 3 bases, with 11 bases between the two germline ends. This CDR3 spans 15 amino acids.

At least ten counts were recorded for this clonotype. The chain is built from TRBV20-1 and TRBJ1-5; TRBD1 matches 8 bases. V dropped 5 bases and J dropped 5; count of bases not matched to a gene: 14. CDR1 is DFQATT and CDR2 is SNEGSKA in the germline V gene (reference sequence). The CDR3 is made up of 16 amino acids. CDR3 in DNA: TGCAGTGCTGGACAAAACAGGGGGTTCTCCGATCAGCCCCAGCATTTT. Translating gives CSAGQNRGFSDQPQHF.

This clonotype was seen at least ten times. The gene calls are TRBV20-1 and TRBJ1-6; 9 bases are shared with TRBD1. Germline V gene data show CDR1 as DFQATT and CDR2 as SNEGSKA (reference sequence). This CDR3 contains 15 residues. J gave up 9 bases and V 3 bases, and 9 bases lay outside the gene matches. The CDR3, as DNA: TGCAGTGCTAGGGCCGGACAGGACAGGGGTTCACCCCTCCACTTT. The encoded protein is CSARAGQDRGSPLHF.

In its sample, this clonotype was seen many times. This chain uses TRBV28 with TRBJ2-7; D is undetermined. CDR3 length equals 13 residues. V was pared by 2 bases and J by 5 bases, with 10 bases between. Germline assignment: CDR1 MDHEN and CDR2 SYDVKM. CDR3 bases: TGTGCCAGCAGTTTAACCAGCTACCACGAGCAGTACTTC. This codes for CASSLTSYHEQYF.